Given below is one T cell receptor beta chain in context. Its antigen is currently unknown. CD45RO negativity and positive selection for CCR7 defined naive CD8 cells, a population that excluded terminally differentiated effector memory CD45RA+ cells. This sample is drawn from a study of shared clonotypes between healthy human individuals. At the level of the study: Samples came from two female and a few male donors aged 18 to 49.

Findings of the study overall: Rarefaction showed that sequencing of sorted subsets was incomplete (despite large depth).

Trimming took 6 bases from V and 7 from J; bases not matched to a gene: 6. The CDR3 consists of 15 residues. Germline V CDR1 and CDR2: MNHEY, SVGAGI. Profiling relied on immunoSEQ multiplex PCR, and the TCRdb table lists in-frame clones only, not all of them. The profile shows about 2 million clones, about 95% of them singletons. This receptor was obtained from a man aged 18-30 years in good health. The chain employs TRBV6-5 and TRBJ2-2, with 12 bases identical to TRBD1. Sequencing was done on a sample of naive CD8+ T cells sorted from blood. As DNA, the CDR3 is TGTGCCAGCAGCCCGGGACAGGGGGCGTACGGGGAGCTGTTTTTT. Its protein is CASSPGQGAYGELFF.